Below, 2 T cell receptor beta chains from the same sample are listed, as sequenced in a study of T cells in Graves' hyperthyroidism and ophthalmopathy. The TCR beta CDR3 regions underwent amplification using RNA transcripts as the source. HTBI primers were used for first-round RT-PCR of the TCR CDR3. TCRdb called the multiplex PCR reads again in MiXCR, with one record for every CDR3 protein. The repertoire has roughly 180,000 distinct CDR3 sequences, over 15% of them found once; the top ten carry under 35%. The specimen sequenced was blood. All receptors derive from a woman aged 50 to 65 with Graves' hyperthyroidism.

This clonotype was counted ten times or more. The chain is built from TRBV7-3 and TRBJ1-1, with 10 bases lining up with TRBD1. Germline values: CDR1 SGHTA, CDR2 FQGTGA. V shed 4 bases, J shed 11 bases, and the junction held 4 bases outside the gene matches. CDR3 length equals 12 residues. CDR3 sequence reads: CASSSGQGRAFF. The CDR3 coding sequence is TGTGCCAGCAGCTCGGGACAGGGGAGGGCTTTCTTT.

The CDR3 spells CASRGDRGLMGAFF. The CDR3 bases are TGTGCCAGCAGGGGGGACAGGGGGCTAATGGGAGCTTTCTTT. The rearrangement uses TRBV2 and TRBJ1-1; 12 nucleotides agree with TRBD1. Germline V gene data show CDR1 as SNHLY and CDR2 as FYNNEI. V gave up 6 bases and J gave up 10 bases; unmatched junction bases: 9. CDR3 length equals 14 residues.